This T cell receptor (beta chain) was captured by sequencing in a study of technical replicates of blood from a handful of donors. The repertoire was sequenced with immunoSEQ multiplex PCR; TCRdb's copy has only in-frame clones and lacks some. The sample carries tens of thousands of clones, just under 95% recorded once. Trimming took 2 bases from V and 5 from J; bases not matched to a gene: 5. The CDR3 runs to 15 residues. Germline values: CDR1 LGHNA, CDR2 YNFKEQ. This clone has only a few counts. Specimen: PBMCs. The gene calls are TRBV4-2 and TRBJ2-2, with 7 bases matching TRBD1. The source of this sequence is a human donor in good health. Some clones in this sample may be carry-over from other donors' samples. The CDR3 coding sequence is TGTGCCAGCAGCCAACGCGGACAGGAAACCGGGGAGCTGTTTTTT. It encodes CASSQRGQETGELFF.